A single sample is the source of the 27 T cell receptor beta chains below, sequenced in a study of CD8 T cells in ankylosing spondylitis. TCRdb ran MiXCR on the 5' RACE reads and lists one entry per CDR3 protein. The top ten clones hold about a third of a sample with some 16,000 distinct CDR3 sequences, roughly 8.2% of them seen once. The sequencing input was blood. These receptors originate from a male donor with ankylosing spondylitis or in good health (not recorded which).

Many counts were recorded for this clonotype. This rearrangement joins TRBV6-5 to TRBJ2-3; 9 positions agree with TRBD2. Germline CDR1 is MNHEY and CDR2 is SVGAGI. The CDR3 consists of 16 residues. The V and J ends lost 3 bases and 3 bases, in that order; junction bases with no gene match: 7. The DNA of the CDR3 is TGTGCCAGCAGTTATCTGAGGAGCGGGAGGACAGATACGCAGTATTTT. Residues: CASSYLRSGRTDTQYF.

V and J are TRBV20-1 and TRBJ2-2, with TRBD1 identical over 8 bases. This CDR3 contains 13 residues. After removal of 2 bases from V and 4 bases from J, the junction contained 0 bases not matched to a gene. Per germline, CDR1 DFQATT and CDR2 SNEGSKA (reference sequence). The CDR3 sequence: CSARQGATGELFF. In DNA form, the CDR3 reads TGCAGTGCTAGACAGGGGGCCACCGGGGAGCTGTTTTTT.

This clonotype was seen only a few times. The CDR3 DNA sequence: TGTGCCACCAGCAGAGAGGGAGCGGGGGGCACAGATACGCAGTATTTT. Its protein is CATSREGAGGTDTQYF. The V and J genes are TRBV15 and TRBJ2-3; 8 bases match TRBD2. Germline assignment: CDR1 LNHNV and CDR2 YYDKDF (reference sequence). V shed 0 bases and J 1 base; nucleotides not matched to a gene: 3. The CDR3 extends over 16 amino acids.

This clonotype was counted between two and nine times. This chain uses TRBV5-1 with TRBJ2-1; 12 bases agree with TRBD2. The CDR3 length is 16 residues. The trim removed 0 bases at V and 2 bases at J, leaving 0 bases unmatched. Germline assignment: CDR1 SGHRS and CDR2 YFSETQ. The CDR3 sequence is CASSLGTSGAYNEQFF. In DNA form, the CDR3 reads TGCGCCAGCAGCTTGGGGACTAGCGGGGCCTACAATGAGCAGTTCTTC.

This clonotype has a handful of counts. The CDR3 bases are TGTGCCAGCAGAGAACGGGGCAGGGTTTTGGCTGGGGCCAACGTCCTGACTTTC. Its protein is CASRERGRVLAGANVLTF. The rearrangement joins TRBV6-1 to TRBJ2-6; D possibly uses TRBD1 or TRBD2 (5 bases each). Germline lookup yields CDR1 MNHNS and CDR2 SASEGT. V gave up 6 bases and J gave up 2 bases, with 20 bases separating them. The CDR3 loop spans 18 amino acids.

The rearrangement uses TRBV5-1 and TRBJ1-1; no reliable D call. Germline lookup yields CDR1 SGHRS and CDR2 YFSETQ. Trimming took 0 bases from V and 0 from J, leaving 9 bases between them. The CDR3 sequence is 15 residues long. DNA for the CDR3: TGCGCCAGCAGCTTGGTGTCGACCTTGAACACTGAAGCTTTCTTT. Protein: CASSLVSTLNTEAFF.

This clonotype occurred once. The chain links TRBV10-2 to TRBJ2-3; D unclear. The CDR3 has 12 amino acids. CDR1 is WSHSY and CDR2 is SAAADI in the germline V gene. V dropped 4 bases and J dropped 4 bases, with 6 bases sitting between them. The CDR3 reads CASSAAADTQYF. CDR3 in DNA: TGCGCCAGCAGTGCGGCCGCAGATACGCAGTATTTT.

The chain is built from TRBV5-5 and TRBJ2-2; D may be TRBD2 (6 bases). CDR3 length equals 15 residues. Germline V gene lookup returns CDR1 SGHKS and CDR2 YYEKEE (reference sequence). Between the trimmed V and J ends, which lost 2 bases and 7 bases, there was a span of 15 bases. As DNA, the CDR3 is TGTGCCAGCAGCTTAAAGATTAGGGAGGTCGGGGAGCTGTTTTTT. Residues: CASSLKIREVGELFF.

This clonotype appeared a few times. The V gene is TRBV7-2, the J gene TRBJ2-7, with a weak D call TRBD2 (6 bases). V lost 1 base and J lost 7, with 14 bases in between. Germline CDR1 and CDR2: SGHTA and FQGNSA. The CDR3 covers 14 residues. CDR3 nucleotide sequence: TGTGCCAGCAGCTTAGACGGGAGCGTACGGGAGCAGTACTTC. This translates into CASSLDGSVREQYF. The entire variable domain, with the rest obtained from reference TRBV7-2 and TRBJ2-7, is as follows: GAGVSQSPSNKVTEKGKDVELRCDPISGHTALYWYRQSLGQGLEFLIYFQGNSAPDKSGLPSDRFSAERTGGSVSTLTIQRTQQEDSAVYLCASSLDGSVREQYFGPGTRLTVT.

The chain carries TRBV24-1 and TRBJ2-1; a weak D match, TRBD1 (5 bases). Trimming cost V 0 bases and J 6 bases, with 11 bases left between them. CDR1 is KGHDR and CDR2 is SFDVKD in the germline V gene. The CDR3 has 15 amino acids. As DNA, the CDR3 is TGTGCCACCAGTGATTTGCACGGCAGGGCCAATGAGCAGTTCTTC. It encodes CATSDLHGRANEQFF.

This clonotype was seen ten or more times. The rearrangement joins TRBV6-2 or TRBV6-3 to TRBJ2-1; D call uncertain. The germline gives CDR1 MNHEY, CDR2 SVGEGT. The CDR3 is 12 amino acids. The V end was cut by 4 bases, the J end by 6 bases, with 7 bases between. The CDR3: CASSSDLNEQFF. Written as DNA, the CDR3 is TGTGCCAGCAGTTCGGACCTCAATGAGCAGTTCTTC.

This CDR3 reads CASSQGATSGRTDTQYF. CDR3 nucleotide sequence: TGTGCCAGCAGCCAAGGGGCGACTAGCGGTCGCACAGATACGCAGTATTTT. The V call is TRBV4-2, the J call TRBJ2-3, with TRBD2 matching over 9 bases. There are 17 residues in the CDR3. The trim removed 1 base at V and 1 base at J, leaving 6 bases unmatched. CDR1 is LGHNA, CDR2 YNFKEQ, per germline.

The rearrangement uses TRBV19 and TRBJ2-7, with 9 bases fitting TRBD1. The CDR3 totals 14 residues. V shed 8 bases, J shed 4 bases, and the junction held 9 bases outside the gene matches. The germline CDR1 and CDR2 sequences are LNHDA and SQIVND (reference sequence). CDR3 nucleotides: TGTGCCAGTTCGACCGGGACAGGGTTATACGAGCAGTACTTC. Its protein is CASSTGTGLYEQYF.

This clonotype was counted many times. V usage is TRBV20-1 and J usage is TRBJ2-5, with TRBD2 matching 8 bases. CDR1 is DFQATT, CDR2 SNEGSKA, per germline (reference sequence). J was trimmed by 3 bases and V by 1 base; bases with no gene match: 4. CDR3 size: 14 residues. CDR3 in amino acids: CSARVSGAKETQYF. DNA for the CDR3: TGCAGTGCTAGAGTTAGCGGGGCTAAAGAGACCCAGTACTTC.

In this sample, this clonotype turned up a few times. The V gene is TRBV15, the J gene TRBJ2-2; 7 nucleotides line up with TRBD1. CDR1 is LNHNV, CDR2 YYDKDF, per germline (reference sequence). The length of the CDR3 is 14 residues. The ends lost 5 bases at V and 2 bases at J; junction bases unmatched: 2. CDR3: CATSGTENTGELFF. The CDR3, as DNA: TGTGCCACCAGCGGGACAGAAAACACCGGGGAGCTGTTTTTT.

This clonotype was recorded at least ten times. Here the CDR3 reads CSANGGSLRDEQYF. The CDR3 coding sequence is TGCAGTGCAAACGGCGGTTCCCTTAGGGACGAGCAGTACTTC. The chain joins TRBV20-1 to TRBJ2-7; the D is unclear. Germline V gene sequence: CDR1 DFQATT, CDR2 SNEGSKA (reference sequence). The CDR3 consists of 14 residues. With 6 bases removed from V and 5 bases from J, the gap between germline ends came to 20 bases.

V usage is TRBV20-1 and J usage is TRBJ1-1; D is ambiguous. Germline assignment: CDR1 DFQATT and CDR2 SNEGSKA (reference sequence). The CDR3 runs to 11 residues. Trimming removed 1 base at V and 6 bases at J, with 6 bases between. CDR3 loop: CSARGPPEAFF. In nucleotides, the CDR3 is TGCAGTGCTAGAGGGCCACCTGAAGCTTTCTTT.

This clonotype came up many times. The V and J genes are TRBV29-1 and TRBJ2-1, with 10 bases aligning to TRBD1. CDR1 and CDR2 (germline): SQVTM, ANQGSEA. After removal of 4 bases from V and 7 bases from J, the junction contained 10 bases not matched to a gene. CDR3 length: 15 residues. CDR3 region: CSVGPPRDRGNEQFF. The CDR3 DNA follows: TGCAGCGTTGGTCCCCCCCGGGACAGGGGAAATGAGCAGTTCTTC.

This clonotype was recorded at least ten times. V is TRBV2 and J is TRBJ2-1; D ambiguous. The germline V gene has CDR1 SNHLY and CDR2 FYNNEI. V was pared by 6 bases and J by 7 bases, with 4 bases between. The CDR3 length is 10 residues. CDR3 residues: CASRGNEQFF. The CDR3 region has the DNA TGTGCCAGCAGGGGGAATGAGCAGTTCTTC.

Only a few counts were recorded for this clonotype. The rearrangement joins TRBV20-1 to TRBJ2-1, with 13 positions matching TRBD2. The CDR3 extends over 15 amino acids. V shed 5 bases and J 9 bases; nucleotides not matched to a gene: 10. CDR1 DFQATT and CDR2 SNEGSKA come from the germline V gene (reference sequence). DNA for the CDR3: TGCAGTGCTTTACGGACTAGCGGGAGTCGAGGTGAGCAGTTCTTC. Translating it yields CSALRTSGSRGEQFF.

This sequence joins TRBV3-1 and TRBJ2-1; 12 nucleotides align to TRBD1. J gave up 7 bases and V 2 bases, and 6 bases lay outside the gene matches. The CDR3 totals 16 residues. The germline V gene has CDR1 LGHDT and CDR2 YNNKEL (reference sequence). CDR3 DNA: TGTGCCAGCAGCCAACCGGGACAGGGGGCTAGAAATGAGCAGTTCTTC. Translating it yields CASSQPGQGARNEQFF.

This clonotype was recorded a few times. The chain uses TRBV28 and TRBJ1-4; possibly TRBD1 for D (6 bases). Per germline, CDR1 MDHEN and CDR2 SYDVKM. This CDR3 is 15 amino acids long. Trimming took 5 bases from V and 8 from J, leaving 18 bases between them. In DNA, the CDR3 is TGTGCCAGCAGTACCCCGGGGGGGCAGGGGGAAAAACTGTTTTTT. It specifies CASSTPGGQGEKLFF.

Many counts were recorded for this clonotype. CDR3 residues: CSAREMTGATYGYTF. The CDR3 DNA sequence: TGCAGTGCTAGAGAGATGACAGGAGCAACCTATGGCTACACCTTC. The chain has TRBV20-1 and TRBJ1-2; tentative D call: TRBD1 (6 bases). Germline CDR1 DFQATT, CDR2 SNEGSKA (reference sequence). Trimming took 0 bases from V and 4 from J, leaving 15 bases between them. The CDR3 totals 15 residues.

This clonotype has just a few counts. The chain has TRBV7-2 and TRBJ2-2; D is possibly TRBD1 (5 bases). The CDR3 has 15 amino acids. CDR1 and CDR2 (germline): SGHTA, FQGNSA. Deletions cut 2 bases from V and 5 bases from J, with 12 bases between. The CDR3 region is CASSLSQGATGELFF. CDR3 DNA sequence: TGTGCCAGCAGCTTATCACAAGGGGCTACCGGGGAGCTGTTTTTT.

This clonotype was recorded at least ten times. The chain joins TRBV25-1 to TRBJ2-5; D unresolved. The CDR3 contains 15 residues. Germline V gene sequence: CDR1 MGHDK, CDR2 SYGVNS. V lost 1 base to trimming and J lost 1 base, with 10 bases between them. CDR3: CASSESPSPQETQYF. The CDR3 DNA follows: TGTGCCAGCAGTGAATCCCCCTCCCCCCAAGAGACCCAGTACTTC.

This clonotype came up many times. J is TRBJ2-2 and V is TRBV12-3 or TRBV12-4; weak D call: TRBD2 (6 bases). V was cut by 8 bases and J by 6 bases, with 16 bases left in between. This CDR3 contains 14 residues. CDR3 sequence: CASVLRERAGELFF. CDR3 DNA: TGTGCCAGCGTACTACGGGAGAGGGCCGGGGAGCTGTTTTTT.

The chain uses TRBV10-3 and TRBJ1-1; D perhaps matches TRBD1 (5 bases). From germline, CDR1 is ENHRY and CDR2 SYGVKD. V lost 2 bases and J lost 4, with 11 bases in between. The CDR3 sequence is 14 residues long. CDR3 in DNA: TGTGCCATCAGTGAGCAGGGTGTGGGCACTGAAGCTTTCTTT. Encoded protein: CAISEQGVGTEAFF.